The 7 T cell receptor beta chains below all came from one sample that was sequenced in a study of T cells in Graves' hyperthyroidism and ophthalmopathy. RNA transcripts provided the source from which TCR beta CDR3 regions were amplified. HTBI primers were employed in a first-round RT-PCR of the TCR CDR3. One entry per CDR3 protein, called by TCRdb with MiXCR from the multiplex PCR reads. The sample comprises roughly 360,000 distinct CDR3 sequences, approximately 13% of which are singletons, and less than 25% rests with the top ten. The source material was blood. The receptor set was obtained from a man younger than 40 with Graves' hyperthyroidism that later progressed to Graves' ophthalmopathy.

This clonotype was detected a few times. The J gene is TRBJ2-1, the V gene TRBV27, with D perhaps assigned TRBD1 or TRBD2 (6 bases each). Trimming pared 6 bases from V and 8 bases from J, leaving 17 bases between. This CDR3 spans 14 amino acids. Germline V CDR1 and CDR2: MNHEY, SMNVEV (reference sequence). For the CDR3, the DNA is TGTGCCAGCAGGGGAGGAGGGGGGTGGGATGAGCAGTTCTTC. It yields the protein CASRGGGGWDEQFF.

J is TRBJ1-3 and V is TRBV10-2; D unclear. V was cut by 10 bases and J by 0 bases, with 13 bases left in between. Germline V lookup: CDR1 WSHSY, CDR2 SAAADI. The CDR3 sequence is 14 residues long. In DNA form, the CDR3 reads TGCGCCACCCACGACGCCGGCTCTGGAAACACCATATATTTT. This translates into CATHDAGSGNTIYF.

Notes on this clonotype: A much larger clone lies one base from this, so it may be a read error. V is TRBV12-3 or TRBV12-4 and J is TRBJ2-7; D is tentatively TRBD1 or TRBD2 (5 bases each). V was clipped by 6 bases and J by 0 bases, with 18 bases between them. The CDR3 has 16 amino acids. CDR3 nucleotide sequence: TGTGCCAGCAGCCCGGGGCCCAGGGACCTCTCCTACGAGCAGTACTTC. Amino acids: CASSPGPRDLSYEQYF.

This clonotype was detected a few times. This chain joins TRBV11-2 and TRBJ1-4; a possible D gene is TRBD1 (5 bases). The CDR3 runs to 17 residues. V shed 4 bases and J shed 6 bases, with 21 bases lying between them. Germline loops: CDR1 SGHAT, CDR2 FQNNGV. The CDR3 loop is CASSSRTRVGPYEKLFF. In nucleotides, the CDR3 is TGTGCCAGCAGCTCCCGTACCAGGGTAGGCCCTTATGAAAAACTGTTTTTT. Variable domain in full (rest from reference TRBV11-2 and TRBJ1-4): EAGVAQSPRYKIIEKRQSVAFWCNPISGHATLYWYQQILGQGPKLLIQFQNNGVVDDSQLPKDRFSAERLKGVDSTLKIQPAKLEDSAVYLCASSSRTRVGPYEKLFFGSGTQLSVL.

This clonotype was seen at least ten times. The chain recombines TRBV7-9 with TRBJ2-7; possibly TRBD1 for D (6 bases). CDR1 and CDR2 from the germline V gene are SEHNR and FQNEAQ (reference sequence). V lost 5 bases and J 6 bases, leaving 14 bases between the germline ends. The CDR3 is 13 residues long. The CDR3 DNA reads as TGTGCCAGCAGCCCTGGGACATCCCTCGAGCAGTACTTC. Translated: CASSPGTSLEQYF.

The chain is built from TRBV10-3 and TRBJ2-7; D is perhaps TRBD2 (5 bases). Between the trimmed V and J ends, which lost 6 bases and 7 bases, there was a span of 25 bases. Germline CDR1 reads ENHRY; CDR2 reads SYGVKD. The CDR3 covers 16 residues. The CDR3 nucleotides are TGTGCCATCAGGCCGAGCGGTGCGCAGACAATGGGGGAGCAGTACTTC. Translated: CAIRPSGAQTMGEQYF.

This clonotype was seen repeatedly, ten times or more. This chain connects TRBV7-9 to TRBJ2-7; D is possibly TRBD1 (6 bases). Trimming shortened V by 3 bases and J by 7 bases, and 16 bases separated the two germline ends. Germline V gene sequence: CDR1 SEHNR, CDR2 FQNEAQ (reference sequence). The CDR3 is made up of 14 amino acids. The CDR3 DNA follows: TGTGCCAGCAGCTTTGTAGGTTCCAGGGGTGAGCAGTACTTC. Protein sequence: CASSFVGSRGEQYF.